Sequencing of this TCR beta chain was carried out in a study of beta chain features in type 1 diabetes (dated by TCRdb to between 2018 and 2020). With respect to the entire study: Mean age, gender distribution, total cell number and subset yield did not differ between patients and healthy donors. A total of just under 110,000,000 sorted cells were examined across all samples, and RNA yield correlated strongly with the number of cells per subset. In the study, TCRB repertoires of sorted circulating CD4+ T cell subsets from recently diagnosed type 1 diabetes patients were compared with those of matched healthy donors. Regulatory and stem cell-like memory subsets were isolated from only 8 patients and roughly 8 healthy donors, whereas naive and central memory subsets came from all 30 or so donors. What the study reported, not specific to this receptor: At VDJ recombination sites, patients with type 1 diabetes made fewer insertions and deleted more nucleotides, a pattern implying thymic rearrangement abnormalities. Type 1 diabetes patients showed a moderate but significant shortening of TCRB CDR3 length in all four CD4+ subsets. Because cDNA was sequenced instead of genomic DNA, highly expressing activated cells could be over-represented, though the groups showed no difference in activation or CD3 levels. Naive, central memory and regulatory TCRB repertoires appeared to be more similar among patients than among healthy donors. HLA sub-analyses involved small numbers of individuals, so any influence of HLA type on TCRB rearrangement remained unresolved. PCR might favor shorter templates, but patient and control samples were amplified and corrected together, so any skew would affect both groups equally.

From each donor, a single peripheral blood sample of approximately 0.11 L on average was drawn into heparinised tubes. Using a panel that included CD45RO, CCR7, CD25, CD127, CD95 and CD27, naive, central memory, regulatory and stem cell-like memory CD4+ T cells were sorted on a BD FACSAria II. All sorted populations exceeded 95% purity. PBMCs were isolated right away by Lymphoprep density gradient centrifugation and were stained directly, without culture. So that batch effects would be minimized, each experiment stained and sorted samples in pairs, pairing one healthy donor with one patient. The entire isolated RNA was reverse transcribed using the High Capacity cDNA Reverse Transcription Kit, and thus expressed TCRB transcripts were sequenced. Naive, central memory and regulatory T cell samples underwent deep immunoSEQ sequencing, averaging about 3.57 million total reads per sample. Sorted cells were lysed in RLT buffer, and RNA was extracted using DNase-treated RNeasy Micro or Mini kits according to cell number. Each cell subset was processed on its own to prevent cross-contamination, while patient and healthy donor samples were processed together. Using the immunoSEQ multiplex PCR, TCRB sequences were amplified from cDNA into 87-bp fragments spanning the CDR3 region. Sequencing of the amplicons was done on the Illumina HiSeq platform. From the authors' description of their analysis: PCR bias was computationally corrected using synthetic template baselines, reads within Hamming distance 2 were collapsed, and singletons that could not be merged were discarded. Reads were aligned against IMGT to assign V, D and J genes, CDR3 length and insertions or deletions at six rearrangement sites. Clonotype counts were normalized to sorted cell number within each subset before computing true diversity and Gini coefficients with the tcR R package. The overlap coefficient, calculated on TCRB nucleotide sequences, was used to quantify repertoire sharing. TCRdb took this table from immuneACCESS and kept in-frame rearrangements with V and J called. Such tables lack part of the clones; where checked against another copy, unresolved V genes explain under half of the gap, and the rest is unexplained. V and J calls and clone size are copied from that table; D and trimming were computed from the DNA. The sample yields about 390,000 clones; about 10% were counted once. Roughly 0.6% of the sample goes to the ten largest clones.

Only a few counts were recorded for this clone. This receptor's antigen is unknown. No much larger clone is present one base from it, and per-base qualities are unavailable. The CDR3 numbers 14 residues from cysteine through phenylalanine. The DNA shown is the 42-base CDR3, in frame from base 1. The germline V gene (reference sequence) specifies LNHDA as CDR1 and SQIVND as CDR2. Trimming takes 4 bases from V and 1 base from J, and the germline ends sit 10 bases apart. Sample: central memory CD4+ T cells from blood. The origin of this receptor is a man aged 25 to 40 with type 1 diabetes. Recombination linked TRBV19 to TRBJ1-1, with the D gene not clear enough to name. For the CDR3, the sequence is CASSTNTRNTEAFF. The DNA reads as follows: TGTGCCAGTAGTACCAACACACGGAACACTGAAGCTTTCTTT.